This TCR beta chain was identified in a study of T cell responses to AZD1222 COVID-19 vaccine. Overall study context: Researchers grouped second doses given at about 4 or about 12 weeks into one pool.

This clone was recorded only once. The antigen remains undetermined. V lost 0 bases to trimming and J lost 3 bases, with 12 bases between them. The CDR3 runs to 15 residues. Germline V gene sequence: CDR1 MNHNY, CDR2 SVGAGI (reference sequence). Assay: immunoSEQ multiplex PCR; the TCRdb copy retains only in-frame clones and omits some. The sample records around 180,000 clones, less than 95% being singletons. Study-wide points: All repertoire sampling was performed exclusively after the peak T cell response. Increased Spike-specific TCR breadth and depth were observed after two AZD1222 doses.

The clonotype originates from an adult in good health. Specimen: peripheral blood, collected on day 0 of AZD1222 vaccination. V usage is TRBV6-6 and J usage is TRBJ2-7, with D unresolved. This CDR3 reads CASSYSASILYEQYF. For the CDR3, the DNA is TGTGCCAGCAGTTACTCCGCCAGTATTCTCTACGAGCAGTACTTC.